This T cell receptor beta chain was obtained from a study of T-cell reconstitution after alpha-beta-depleted transplantation in children. General study results and limits: Reported findings indicate that, about two months after transplant, alpha-beta T cells came from several hundred expanded clones, which were derived from non-depleted graft cells. After one year, T-cell counts and TCRbeta diversity mostly came from new T cells. Several patients had high TCRbeta diversity at day 60; it came from surviving recipient T cells and thymic progenitors.

This clonotype was seen only a few times. The antigen remains undetermined. Library preparation (for TCRbeta) was performed with unique molecular identifiers. TCRdb reprocessed the PCR reads via MiXCR and lists one record per CDR3 protein. The profile covers fewer than 550,000 distinct CDR3 sequences, with 10% to 12% appearing a single time and about 14% taken by the ten largest. Trimming cost V 5 bases and J 2 bases; bases outside gene matches: 5. Germline values: CDR1 MDHEN, CDR2 SYDVKM. The CDR3 covers 15 residues. The sequences come from PBMCs, mostly from graft donor cells, collected 180 days after TCRalphabeta/CD19-depleted stem cell transplant. This TCR was sampled from a female patient aged 2-9 years who had a stem cell transplant for aplastic anemia, so the T cells may come from the graft donor. V usage is TRBV28 and J usage is TRBJ2-3, with TRBD2 matching over 9 bases. CDR3: CASSRPSGTTDTQYF. The CDR3 DNA reads TGTGCCAGCAGTCGTCCTAGCGGGACCACAGATACGCAGTATTTT.